Listed below are T cell receptor beta chains from one sample, sequenced in a study of T cells in tuberculosis. TCRdb's table, derived via immunoSEQ multiplex PCR, lists solely in-frame clones and lacks some. The sample has tens of thousands of clones; 92% are singletons. Sequencing was performed on PBMCs, taken at tuberculosis diagnosis. These receptors came from an adult with tuberculosis. Some clones in this sample may be carry-over from other donors' samples. Each CDR3 is given with its conserved first and last residue. D genes are given only for firm matches. Clone size is shown for a subset of rows, as once, few, many or a class of expanded clone.

d_gene	abundance	v_gene	j_gene	CDR3nt	CDR3aa
TRBD2	.	TRBV9	TRBJ2-7	TGTGCCAGCAGCGTAGCACCTGGGGGGGTCGGCCTCGAGCAGTACTTC	CASSVAPGGVGLEQYF
TRBD2	.	TRBV7-9	TRBJ2-1	TGTGCCAGCAGCCTACTACGGGTCTTAGCGGGGCGGCCGAATGAGCAGTTCTTC	CASSLLRVLAGRPNEQFF
TRBD2	once	TRBV6-1	TRBJ2-7	TGTGCCAGCAGTGAAGGAATAGGACTAGCGCGATACGAGCAGTACTTC	CASSEGIGLARYEQYF
TRBD1	.	TRBV6-4	TRBJ2-1	TGTGCCAGCAGTTACGAGGGGGCGGATGAGCAGTTCTTC	CASSYEGADEQFF
.	once	TRBV19	TRBJ1-2	TGTGCCAGTACCCCTCCGGGACTGATCTATGGCTACACCTTC	CASTPPGLIYGYTF
TRBD1	.	TRBV6-5	TRBJ1-2	TGTGCCAGCAGTTACGCCGGACAGGGTAATGGCTACACCTTC	CASSYAGQGNGYTF
.	.	TRBV6-6	TRBJ1-6	TGTGCCAGCAGTTACTTGACAGGCTCACCCCTCCACTTT	CASSYLTGSPLHF
.	.	TRBV6-6	TRBJ1-3	TGTGCCAGCAGTTACGCAGAGCGGGGGAACACCATATATTTT	CASSYAERGNTIYF
.	.	TRBV11-2	TRBJ1-5	TGTGCCAGCACGATACCTTTCGGGTCGGGAAATCAGCCCCAGCATTTT	CASTIPFGSGNQPQHF
TRBD1	once	TRBV5-1	TRBJ1-1	TGCGCCAGCAGCTTGGACGGACAGGGGGCGGCTGAAGCTTTCTTT	CASSLDGQGAAEAFF
.	few	TRBV27	TRBJ2-3	TGTGCCAGCAGTTCAAGGGAGGATACGCAGTATTTT	CASSSREDTQYF
.	.	TRBV19	TRBJ1-2	TGTGCCAGTGACGGGATTGGCTATGGCTACACCTTC	CASDGIGYGYTF
TRBD1	.	TRBV7-6	TRBJ1-2	TGTGCCAGCAGCTTAACAGGGGGCGATGGCTACACCTTC	CASSLTGGDGYTF
.	.	TRBV30	TRBJ1-1	TGTGCCTGGAGCGGCTTTCTCACGGGGGGAGATGCTTTCTTT	CAWSGFLTGGDAFF
TRBD1	.	TRBV9	TRBJ2-1	TGTGCCAGCAGCGTAGCTCGGACCGGGACAGGGCTGGACAATGAGCAGTTCTTC	CASSVARTGTGLDNEQFF
.	.	TRBV7-2	TRBJ1-3	TGTGCCAGCGAGACAGACTCGGGGGGCCGTGGAAACACCATATATTTT	CASETDSGGRGNTIYF
.	.	TRBV2	TRBJ2-2	TGTGCCAGCTTGGGGAGAAACACCGGGGAGCTGTTTTTT	CASLGRNTGELFF
.	.	TRBV4-2	TRBJ2-3	TGTGCCAGCAGCCAGATAAGTATTTTAAACTCAGATACGCAGTATTTT	CASSQISILNSDTQYF
.	once	TRBV5-5	TRBJ1-3	TGTGCCAGCAGTCGCGTCTCTGGAAACACCATATATTTT	CASSRVSGNTIYF
TRBD2	.	TRBV19	TRBJ2-4	TGTGCCAGTAGTATCGGGGGGACTTTAGCCAAAAACATTCAGTACTTC	CASSIGGTLAKNIQYF
TRBD1	.	TRBV10-3	TRBJ1-4	TGTGCCATCAGTGAGGGAGGGACAGGGGGTGAAAAACTGTTTTTT	CAISEGGTGGEKLFF
TRBD1	.	TRBV9	TRBJ2-2	TGTGCCAGCAGCGTTTCCAGGGGGAAAACCGGGGAGCTGTTTTTT	CASSVSRGKTGELFF
.	.	TRBV5-1	TRBJ1-1	TGCGCCAGCAGCCCGAGTCAGGCTTCGGGGTCCACTGAAGCTTTCTTT	CASSPSQASGSTEAFF
.	.	TRBV14	TRBJ1-1	TGTGCCAGCAGCCCCCGCGGCCTCATGAACACTGAAGCTTTCTTT	CASSPRGLMNTEAFF
.	.	TRBV21-1	TRBJ1-6	TGTGCCAGCAGCAAAGGACAGGGTTATAATTCACCCCTCCACTTT	CASSKGQGYNSPLHF
.	.	TRBV4-1	TRBJ2-7	TGCGCCAGCAGCCAAGGGCGGGACAGTACCTACGAGCAGTACTTC	CASSQGRDSTYEQYF
.	.	TRBV29-1	TRBJ2-7	TGCAGCGTTCAGCAGGGTCTTACCCTCGAGCAGTACTTC	CSVQQGLTLEQYF
.	.	TRBV5-5	TRBJ1-6	TGTGCCAGCAGCTTGCAGGGCGGTTTGGGCCCCCTCCACTTT	CASSLQGGLGPLHF
.	.	TRBV19	TRBJ1-5	TGTGCCAGTAGTATCGGGCAGGGGAGACAGCCCCAGCATTTT	CASSIGQGRQPQHF
TRBD1	.	TRBV5-8	TRBJ2-3	TGTGCCAGCAGCCGGGGGACAGGGAGGGCAGATACGCAGTATTTT	CASSRGTGRADTQYF
.	.	TRBV29-1	TRBJ2-7	TGCAGCGCCTGGGAGGGGGGGTACGAGCAGTACTTC	CSAWEGGYEQYF
.	.	TRBV19	TRBJ1-2	TGTGCCAGTAGTCCCCGAAGTTGGGGGGCTAACTATGGCTACACCTTC	CASSPRSWGANYGYTF
.	.	TRBV5-1	TRBJ2-2	TGCGCCAGCAGCTTGGGAGAAAACACCGGGGAGCTGTTTTTT	CASSLGENTGELFF
.	.	TRBV5-1	TRBJ2-3	TGCGCCAGCAGCCAACCTCCCGGAGATACGCAGTATTTT	CASSQPPGDTQYF
TRBD2	.	TRBV29-1	TRBJ2-3	TGCAGCACTATAGCGGGGGGCGATGGTAGTCCGCAGTATTTT	CSTIAGGDGSPQYF
.	.	TRBV18	TRBJ2-7	TGTGCCAGCTCACCTGTGGGGGGACGCTACGAGCAGTACTTC	CASSPVGGRYEQYF
TRBD1	.	TRBV7-2	TRBJ1-1	TGTGCCAGCAGCTCTCAGGGGACAGGGGGCACTGAAGCTTTCTTT	CASSSQGTGGTEAFF
TRBD2	.	TRBV11-2	TRBJ2-2	TGTGCCAGCACCAAAGGACTAGCGGGGGTTACGCACACCGGGGAGCTGTTTTTT	CASTKGLAGVTHTGELFF
.	.	TRBV19	TRBJ2-3	TGTGCCAGTAGCCCCAGGGGGGTCAGGGCAGATACGCAGTATTTT	CASSPRGVRADTQYF
.	.	TRBV7-8	TRBJ2-4	TGTGCCAGCAGCCCCCCCCGCGAGGACATTCAGTACTTC	CASSPPREDIQYF
TRBD1	.	TRBV18	TRBJ1-5	TGTGCCAGCTCAGGGACAGGAAGCAATCAGCCCCAGCATTTT	CASSGTGSNQPQHF
.	once	TRBV6-1	TRBJ2-1	TGTGCCAGCAGTGAAAAACAGGGCCGACAGCTCTACAATGAGCAGTTCTTC	CASSEKQGRQLYNEQFF